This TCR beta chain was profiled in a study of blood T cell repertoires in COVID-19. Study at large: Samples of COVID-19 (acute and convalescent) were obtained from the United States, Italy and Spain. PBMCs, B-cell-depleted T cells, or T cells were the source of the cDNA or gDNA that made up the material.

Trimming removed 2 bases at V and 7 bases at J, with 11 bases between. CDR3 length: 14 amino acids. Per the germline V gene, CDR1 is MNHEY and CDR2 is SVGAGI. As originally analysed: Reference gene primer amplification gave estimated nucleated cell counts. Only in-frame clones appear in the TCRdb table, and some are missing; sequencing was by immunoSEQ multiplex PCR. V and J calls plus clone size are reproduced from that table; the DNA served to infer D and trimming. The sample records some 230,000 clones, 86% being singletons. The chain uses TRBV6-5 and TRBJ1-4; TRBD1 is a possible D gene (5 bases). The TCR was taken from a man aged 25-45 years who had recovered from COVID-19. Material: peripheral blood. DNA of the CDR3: TGTGCCAGCAGTTACGGGACTGTAGGTGAAAAACTGTTTTTT. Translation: CASSYGTVGEKLFF.